The next 21 T cell receptor beta chains were all read from a single sample in a study of shared clonotypes between healthy human individuals. Generated by immunoSEQ multiplex PCR, the TCRdb table keeps only in-frame clones and is missing some. The sample shows around 2,000,000 clones, about 92% of them seen only once. Naive CD8 cells lacked CD45RO, underwent positive selection for CCR7 and left out terminally differentiated effector memory CD45RA+ cells. Sequencing input: naive CD8+ T cells from PBMCs. Receptor source: a man aged 18 to 29 in good health. Some clones in this sample may be carry-over from other donors' samples.

J is TRBJ1-5 and V is TRBV27; D perhaps matches TRBD1 (5 bases). Deletions cut 7 bases from V and 9 bases from J, with 16 bases between. Germline-derived CDR1 and CDR2 are MNHEY and SMNVEV (reference sequence). This CDR3 is 13 amino acids long. The CDR3 reads CASMLGPGRPQHF. DNA of the CDR3: TGTGCCAGCATGCTGGGACCTGGTCGGCCCCAGCATTTT.

V gene TRBV19 combines with J gene TRBJ1-1; 8 bases match TRBD1. CDR3 length equals 17 residues. In germline, CDR1 is LNHDA, CDR2 SQIVND (reference sequence). V dropped 0 bases and J dropped 0; count of bases not matched to a gene: 6. DNA of the CDR3: TGTGCCAGTAGTATAGACGCCGGGACAGGAGTGAACACTGAAGCTTTCTTT. Protein product: CASSIDAGTGVNTEAFF.

The J gene is TRBJ2-1, the V gene TRBV4-2; a weak D match, TRBD2 (6 bases). The germline V gene encodes CDR1 LGHNA and CDR2 YNFKEQ. Between the trimmed V and J ends, which lost 0 bases and 4 bases, there was a span of 13 bases. There are 16 residues in the CDR3. CDR3 region: CASSQDGGGAYNEQFF. CDR3 DNA sequence: TGTGCCAGCAGCCAAGACGGCGGCGGGGCATACAATGAGCAGTTCTTC.

This chain's CDR3 is CASSSAPLAGNTGELFF. Written as DNA, the CDR3 is TGTGCCAGCAGCTCCGCCCCCCTAGCGGGAAACACCGGGGAGCTGTTTTTT. The V gene is TRBV13, the J gene TRBJ2-2; 9 nucleotides match TRBD2. This CDR3 spans 17 amino acids. The germline V gene has CDR1 PRHDT and CDR2 FYEKMQ (reference sequence). Trimming removed 4 bases from V and 2 bases from J; junction bases left unmatched: 8. The full variable domain, with the rest looked up from reference TRBV13 and TRBJ2-2, is AAGVIQSPRHLIKEKRETATLKCYPIPRHDTVYWYQQGPGQDPQFLISFYEKMQSDKGSIPDRFSAQQFSDYHSELNMSSLELGDSALYFCASSSAPLAGNTGELFFGEGSRLTVL.

V usage is TRBV6-6 and J usage is TRBJ2-5; either TRBD1 or TRBD2 may fit D (6 bases each). The ends were cut back, 0 bases at V and 2 bases at J, with 10 bases in the middle. The CDR3 covers 15 residues. From germline, CDR1 is MNHNY and CDR2 SVGAGI (reference sequence). In DNA form, the CDR3 reads TGTGCCAGCAGTTACTCACAAGGGGGGCAAGAGACCCAGTACTTC. This sequence encodes CASSYSQGGQETQYF.

V and J are TRBV27 and TRBJ2-1; D uncertain. This CDR3 is 13 amino acids long. Germline V gene lookup returns CDR1 MNHEY and CDR2 SMNVEV (reference sequence). Trimming pared 3 bases from V and 8 bases from J, leaving 11 bases between. This chain's CDR3 is CASSFHERYEQFF. The CDR3 coding sequence is TGTGCCAGCAGTTTCCACGAACGCTATGAGCAGTTCTTC.

The chain couples TRBV5-4 to TRBJ2-5; 7 nucleotides align to TRBD1. Trimming at V came to 4 bases and at J to 3 bases, leaving 3 bases not matched to a gene. The CDR3 loop spans 13 amino acids. Germline CDR1 and CDR2: SGHNT and YYREEE (reference sequence). This CDR3 is CASSRDREETQYF. The DNA of the CDR3 is TGTGCCAGCAGCCGAGACAGGGAAGAGACCCAGTACTTC.

This clone occurred a few times. The CDR3 spells CASSPGGGYTEAFF. DNA for the CDR3: TGCGCCAGCAGCCCCGGGGGCGGATACACTGAAGCTTTCTTT. This sequence joins TRBV10-2 and TRBJ1-1; tentatively, D is TRBD1 (6 bases). Germline loops: CDR1 WSHSY, CDR2 SAAADI. The CDR3 covers 14 residues. Trimming pared 6 bases from V and 3 bases from J, leaving 14 bases between.

The rearrangement links TRBV5-1 to TRBJ2-4, with D maybe TRBD2 (6 bases). CDR1 and CDR2 (germline): SGHRS, YFSETQ. V was cut by 0 bases and J by 0 bases, with 19 bases left in between. The CDR3 is 19 amino acids. CDR3 DNA: TGCGCCAGCAGCTTGGACCCAGCGGGCGTGATTCTAGCCAAAAACATTCAGTACTTC. Translation: CASSLDPAGVILAKNIQYF.

The gene calls are TRBV6-1 and TRBJ1-5; D gene unclear. V was trimmed by 1 base and J by 0 bases, leaving 10 bases between them. The CDR3 consists of 16 residues. Germline CDR1 and CDR2: MNHNS and SASEGT. CDR3 sequence reads: CASSEVRAYSNQPQHF. CDR3 sequence (DNA): TGTGCCAGCAGTGAAGTGAGGGCCTATAGCAATCAGCCCCAGCATTTT.

This clone has just one count. The V call is TRBV5-8, the J call TRBJ2-3, with a possible D match to TRBD1 (6 bases). CDR3 length: 20 residues. The V end lost 0 bases, the J end lost 0 bases, and 23 bases lay between the germline ends. The germline CDR1 and CDR2 sequences are SGHTS and YDEGEE. The CDR3 bases are TGTGCCAGCAGCTTGGGCTATACAGGGTGGGGACCCTCTAGCACAGATACGCAGTATTTT. Protein product: CASSLGYTGWGPSSTDTQYF.

This sequence joins TRBV28 and TRBJ2-1, with D perhaps matching TRBD2 (6 bases). Germline CDR1 reads MDHEN; CDR2 reads SYDVKM. This CDR3 comprises 15 residues. Trimming left V 3 bases short and J 3 bases short, with 12 bases between. The CDR3 region is CASSLGAGNYNEQFF. In DNA form, the CDR3 reads TGTGCCAGCAGTTTGGGTGCGGGGAACTACAATGAGCAGTTCTTC.

The chain has TRBV10-3 and TRBJ2-7; D is perhaps TRBD2 (5 bases). CDR1 and CDR2 from the germline V gene are ENHRY and SYGVKD. V lost 8 bases, J lost 5 bases, and 19 bases lay in between. This CDR3 is built from 14 residues. CDR3 DNA sequence: TGTGCCATCGTCGGAGGAGCTTTAGGAAACGAGCAGTACTTC. Its translation: CAIVGGALGNEQYF.

This rearrangement joins TRBV4-1 to TRBJ2-1; 9 nucleotides match TRBD2. With V trimmed by 0 bases and J by 7 bases, 7 bases remained unmatched. CDR1 and CDR2 (germline): MGHRA, YSYEKL. CDR3 size: 16 residues. CDR3 sequence reads: CASSQDLAGGGNEQFF. The CDR3 DNA reads TGCGCCAGCAGCCAAGATCTCGCGGGAGGGGGGAATGAGCAGTTCTTC.

This rearrangement joins TRBV7-2 to TRBJ2-2; 8 bases agree with TRBD2. The length of the CDR3 is 14 residues. CDR1 is SGHTA and CDR2 is FQGNSA in the germline V gene. Germline trimming cut 5 bases from V and 7 bases from J; bases unmatched to any gene: 6. The CDR3 DNA sequence: TGTGCCAGCAGCCGCCTAGCGGGCGACGGGGAGCTGTTTTTT. Its translation: CASSRLAGDGELFF. The complete variable domain, with remaining parts taken from reference TRBV7-2 and TRBJ2-2, reads GAGVSQSPSNKVTEKGKDVELRCDPISGHTALYWYRQSLGQGLEFLIYFQGNSAPDKSGLPSDRFSAERTGGSVSTLTIQRTQQEDSAVYLCASSRLAGDGELFFGEGSRLTVL.

J is TRBJ1-1 and V is TRBV28; no reliable D call. The V gene lost 5 bases and the J gene lost 0 bases, with 10 bases spanning the gap. The CDR3 contains 14 residues. CDR1 is MDHEN and CDR2 is SYDVKM in the germline V gene. This CDR3 is CASSPPPLNTEAFF. CDR3 nucleotides: TGTGCCAGCAGTCCCCCCCCCTTGAACACTGAAGCTTTCTTT.

The V gene is TRBV27, the J gene TRBJ1-1; 7 positions match TRBD1. The CDR3 spans 13 residues. V lost 2 bases and J lost 5; bases outside the gene matches: 2. Per the germline V gene, CDR1 is MNHEY and CDR2 is SMNVEV (reference sequence). CDR3 DNA: TGTGCCAGCAGTTTAAGGGACAGTACTGAAGCTTTCTTT. It translates to CASSLRDSTEAFF.

This sequence joins TRBV4-3 and TRBJ2-1; D gene ambiguous. CDR1 LGHNA and CDR2 YSLEER come from the germline V gene. The CDR3 totals 13 residues. V was clipped by 4 bases and J by 10 bases, with 14 bases between them. The CDR3 reads CASSLKRSREQFF. Here the CDR3 DNA reads TGCGCCAGCAGCCTCAAAAGGTCCCGGGAGCAGTTCTTC.

The sample holds one count of this clone. The chain uses TRBV15 and TRBJ2-1; possibly TRBD2 for D (6 bases). CDR1 and CDR2 (germline): LNHNV, YYDKDF (reference sequence). The V end lost 3 bases, the J end lost 3 bases, and 15 bases lay between the germline ends. The CDR3 is made up of 16 amino acids. The CDR3 protein is CATSRTGTQDYNEQFF. The CDR3 DNA reads TGTGCCACCAGCAGGACCGGGACTCAGGACTACAATGAGCAGTTCTTC.

Worth noting for this clone: The sample contains more than one DNA sequence encoding this CDR3. The chain uses TRBV7-9 and TRBJ2-6; no clear D. The CDR3 consists of 16 residues. V shed 2 bases and J shed 1 base, with 9 bases lying between them. The germline V gene has CDR1 SEHNR and CDR2 FQNEAQ (reference sequence). The DNA for the CDR3 is TGTGCCAGCAGCTTACTTAGGAGTTCTGGGGCCAACGTCCTGACTTTC. As protein: CASSLLRSSGANVLTF.

This CDR3 is CASSSGDEEAFF. The CDR3, as DNA: TGTGCCAGCAGCTCGGGGGATGAAGAAGCTTTCTTT. The chain is built from TRBV5-5 and TRBJ1-1, with D perhaps TRBD1 (5 bases). Per the germline V gene, CDR1 is SGHKS and CDR2 is YYEKEE (reference sequence). Trimming took off 3 bases at V and 8 bases at J, with 11 bases between the two ends. This CDR3 region has 12 residues.